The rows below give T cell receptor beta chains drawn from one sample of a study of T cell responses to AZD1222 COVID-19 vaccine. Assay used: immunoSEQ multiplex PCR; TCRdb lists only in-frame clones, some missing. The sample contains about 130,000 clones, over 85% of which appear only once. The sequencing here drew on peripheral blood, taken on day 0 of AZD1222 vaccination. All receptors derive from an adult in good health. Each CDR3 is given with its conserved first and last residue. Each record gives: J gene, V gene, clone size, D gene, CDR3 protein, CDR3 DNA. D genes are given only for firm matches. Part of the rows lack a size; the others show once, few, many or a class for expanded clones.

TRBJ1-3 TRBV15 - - CATSRASSGNTIYF TGTGCCACCAGCAGAGCCAGCTCTGGAAACACCATATATTTT
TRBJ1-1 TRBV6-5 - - CASNHPRGGNTEAFF TGTGCCAGCAACCACCCTCGAGGGGGGAACACTGAAGCTTTCTTT
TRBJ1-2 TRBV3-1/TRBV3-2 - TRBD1 CASSQGQGQVYGYTF TGTGCCAGCAGCCAGGGACAGGGGCAGGTCTATGGCTACACCTTC
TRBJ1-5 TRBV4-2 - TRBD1 CASSQAGQVNQPQHF TGTGCCAGCAGCCAAGCGGGACAGGTTAATCAGCCCCAGCATTTT
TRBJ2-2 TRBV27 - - CASSLQTGNTGELFF TGTGCCAGCAGTCTACAGACAGGGAACACCGGGGAGCTGTTTTTT
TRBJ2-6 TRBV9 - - CASSAFSGANVLTF TGTGCCAGCAGCGCCTTCTCTGGGGCCAACGTCCTGACTTTC
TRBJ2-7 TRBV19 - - CASGNYEQYF TGTGCCAGTGGTAATTACGAGCAGTACTTC
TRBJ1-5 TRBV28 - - CASRRRGSNQPQHF TGTGCCAGCAGAAGACGGGGTAGCAATCAGCCCCAGCATTTT
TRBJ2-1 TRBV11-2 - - CASSLNYEQFF TGTGCCAGCAGCTTAAATTATGAGCAGTTCTTC
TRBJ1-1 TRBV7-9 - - CASSQREEAFF TGTGCCAGCAGCCAAAGAGAAGAAGCTTTCTTT
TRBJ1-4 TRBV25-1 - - CASSEEGLGKLFF TGTGCCAGCAGTGAGGAGGGGCTGGGAAAACTGTTTTTT
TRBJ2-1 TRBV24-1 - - CATSDRGSYNEQFF TGTGCCACCAGTGACAGAGGTTCTTACAATGAGCAGTTCTTC
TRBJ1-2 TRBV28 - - CASRTPAGNYGYTF TGTGCCAGCAGGACGCCCGCAGGGAACTATGGCTACACCTTC
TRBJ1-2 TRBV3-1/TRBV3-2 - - CASSQGGRVLYGYTF TGTGCCAGCAGCCAAGGAGGGAGGGTGTTGTATGGCTACACCTTC
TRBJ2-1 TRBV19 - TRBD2 CASSMEGGRTYYNEQFF TGTGCCAGTAGTATGGAAGGCGGGAGGACATATTACAATGAGCAGTTCTTC
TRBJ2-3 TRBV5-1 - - CASSPLGASGPTDTQYF TGCGCCAGCAGTCCCCTGGGGGCTAGCGGCCCCACAGATACGCAGTATTTT
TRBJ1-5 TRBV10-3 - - CAISEKQAASNQPQHF TGTGCCATCAGTGAAAAACAGGCCGCCAGCAATCAGCCCCAGCATTTT
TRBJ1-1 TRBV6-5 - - CASSWGMNTEAFF TGTGCCAGCAGTTGGGGTATGAACACTGAAGCTTTCTTT
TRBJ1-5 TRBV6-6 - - CASSPGHNNQPQHF TGTGCCAGCAGCCCCGGGCACAACAATCAGCCCCAGCATTTT
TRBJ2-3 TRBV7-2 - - CASSFGRITVGTQYF TGTGCCAGCAGCTTTGGACGGATTACAGTTGGTACGCAGTATTTT
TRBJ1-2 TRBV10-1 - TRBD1 CASRADTGQAFRWHYDGYTF TGCGCCAGCAGGGCCGATACCGGACAGGCGTTTCGATGGCACTATGATGGCTACACCTTC
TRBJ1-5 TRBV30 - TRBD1 CAWSVQGSQPQHF TGTGCCTGGAGTGTACAGGGGAGTCAGCCCCAGCATTTT
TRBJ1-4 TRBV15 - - CATSKSGGQPTNEKLFF TGTGCCACCAGCAAATCCGGAGGACAGCCCACTAATGAAAAACTGTTTTTT
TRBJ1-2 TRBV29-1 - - CSVEGRGLGGYTF TGCAGCGTTGAGGGCAGGGGTTTGGGCGGCTACACCTTC
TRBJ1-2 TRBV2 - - CASRDASYGYTF TGTGCCAGTCGAGACGCAAGCTATGGCTACACCTTC
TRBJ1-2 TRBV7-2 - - CASSLVLRVVDGYTF TGTGCCAGCAGCTTAGTACTCAGGGTTGTTGATGGCTACACCTTC
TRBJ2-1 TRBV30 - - CAWSGRPNEQFF TGTGCCTGGAGTGGCCGGCCCAATGAGCAGTTCTTC
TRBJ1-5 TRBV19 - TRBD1 CASSDREGVGQPQHF TGTGCCAGTAGTGACAGGGAAGGAGTTGGACAGCCCCAGCATTTT
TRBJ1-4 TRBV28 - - CASSTPASGTPNEKLFF TGTGCCAGCAGTACTCCAGCGTCCGGGACACCTAATGAAAAACTGTTTTTT
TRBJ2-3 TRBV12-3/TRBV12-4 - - CASSLRLTDTQYF TGTGCCAGCAGTTTAAGACTCACAGATACGCAGTATTTT
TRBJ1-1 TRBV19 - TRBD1 CASIQLTGWNTEAFF TGTGCCAGTATACAGCTGACAGGGTGGAACACTGAAGCTTTCTTT
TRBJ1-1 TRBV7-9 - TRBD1 CASSPGTVNTEAFF TGTGCCAGCAGTCCGGGGACAGTGAACACTGAAGCTTTCTTT
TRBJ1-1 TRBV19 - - CASSRFGGQRVTEAFF TGTGCCAGTAGTAGGTTCGGGGGGCAGCGTGTCACTGAAGCTTTCTTT
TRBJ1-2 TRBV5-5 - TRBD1 CASSPRTGYGYGYTF TGTGCCAGCAGCCCCCGGACAGGGTACGGGTATGGCTACACCTTC
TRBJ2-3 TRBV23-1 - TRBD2 CASSQLAGVGTDTQYF TGCGCCAGCAGTCAACTAGCGGGAGTTGGAACAGATACGCAGTATTTT
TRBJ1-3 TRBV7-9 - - CASSQREGTGNTIYF TGTGCCAGCAGCCAACGGGAGGGTACGGGAAACACCATATATTTT
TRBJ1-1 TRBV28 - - CASSLGFENTEAFF TGTGCCAGCAGTTTGGGATTTGAGAACACTGAAGCTTTCTTT
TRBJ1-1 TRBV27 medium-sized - CASSLSSANTEAFF TGTGCCAGCAGTTTAAGTAGTGCGAACACTGAAGCTTTCTTT
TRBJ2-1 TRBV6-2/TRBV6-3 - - CASSKLALLEQFF TGTGCCAGCAGTAAACTAGCCCTACTCGAGCAGTTCTTC
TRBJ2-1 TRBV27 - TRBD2 CASSFSLSGRSYNEQFF TGTGCCAGCAGTTTTTCCCTCAGCGGGAGATCTTACAATGAGCAGTTCTTC
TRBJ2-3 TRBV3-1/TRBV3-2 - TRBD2 CASSRGLAPDTQYF TGTGCCAGCAGCCGGGGACTAGCCCCAGATACGCAGTATTTT
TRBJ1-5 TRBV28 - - CASSLDNQPQHF TGTGCCAGCAGTCTGGACAATCAGCCCCAGCATTTT
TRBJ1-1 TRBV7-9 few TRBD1 CASRSQGAQNTEAFF TGTGCCAGCAGATCACAGGGGGCGCAGAACACTGAAGCTTTCTTT
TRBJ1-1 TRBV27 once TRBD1 CASSLRQGQAFF TGTGCCAGCAGTTTACGACAGGGGCAAGCTTTCTTT